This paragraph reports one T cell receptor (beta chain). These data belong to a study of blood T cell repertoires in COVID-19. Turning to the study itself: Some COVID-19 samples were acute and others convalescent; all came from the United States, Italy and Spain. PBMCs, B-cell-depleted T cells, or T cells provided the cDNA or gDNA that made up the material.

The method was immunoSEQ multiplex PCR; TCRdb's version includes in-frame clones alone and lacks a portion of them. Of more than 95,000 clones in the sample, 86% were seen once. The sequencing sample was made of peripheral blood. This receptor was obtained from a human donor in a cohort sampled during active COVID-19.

CDR3 bases: TGTGCCATCACCGAGGCAGGGGGCACTGAAGCTTTCTTT. Translating gives CAITEAGGTEAFF. V usage is TRBV10-3 and J usage is TRBJ1-1; 7 nucleotides line up with TRBD1. CDR3 length: 13 residues. After removal of 7 bases from V and 4 bases from J, the junction contained 6 bases not matched to a gene. Per the germline V gene, CDR1 is ENHRY and CDR2 is SYGVKD.